Below, 6 T cell receptor beta chains from the same sample are listed, as sequenced in a study of radiotherapy plus CTLA-4 blockade in lung cancer. Only in-frame clones appear in the TCRdb table, and some are missing; sequencing was by immunoSEQ multiplex PCR. The sample lists about 49,000 clones; roughly 84% were seen once. The sequenced sample was peripheral blood, obtained from a patient treated with radiotherapy plus ipilimumab. Every receptor here comes from a human donor with non-small cell lung cancer whose response to radiotherapy plus ipilimumab could not be evaluated.

This CDR3 reads CSVQGETQYF. The CDR3 nucleotides are TGCAGCGTACAGGGCGAGACCCAGTACTTC. This rearrangement joins TRBV29-1 to TRBJ2-5, with D perhaps matching TRBD1 (6 bases). The CDR3 runs to 10 residues. Germline V gives CDR1 SQVTM, CDR2 ANQGSEA. V lost 6 bases and J lost 5, with 7 bases in between.

This chain links TRBV6-5 with TRBJ1-1; possibly TRBD1 for D (5 bases). Germline CDR1 reads MNHEY; CDR2 reads SVGAGI. The CDR3 length is 13 residues. V lost 4 bases and J 3 bases, leaving 9 bases between the germline ends. CDR3 nucleotide sequence: TGTGCCAGCAGTTTTGGGGGGGACACTGAAGCTTTCTTT. It encodes CASSFGGDTEAFF.

V usage is TRBV4-3 and J usage is TRBJ2-5; tentative D call: TRBD1 (6 bases). V was shortened by 1 base and J by 4 bases, with 10 bases between the two germline ends. The V gene's germline CDR1 is LGHNA and CDR2 YSLEER. The CDR3 length is 14 residues. CDR3 coding DNA: TGCGCCAGCAGCCAAGGATCAGGGGCAGAGACCCAGTACTTC. Translation gives CASSQGSGAETQYF.

To note about this clone: A junction end diverges from the germline sequence, so it may reflect a read error. This rearrangement joins TRBV28 to TRBJ2-7; possible D gene TRBD2, 5 bases. This CDR3 comprises 13 residues. Germline CDR1 reads MDHEN; CDR2 reads SYDVKM. CDR3: CASREGRRDEQYF. In nucleotides, the CDR3 is TGTGCGAGCAGAGAGGGCAGACGCGACGAGCAGTACTTC. Supplemented by reference TRBV28 and TRBJ2-7, the full variable domain reads DVKVTQSSRYLVKRTGEKVFLECVQDMDHENMFWYRQDPGLGLRLIYFSYDVKMKEKGDIPEGYSVSREKKERFSLILESASTNQTSMYLCASREGRRDEQYFGPGTRLTVT.

This clone was counted once. The V and J genes are TRBV14 and TRBJ2-4; 10 bases are a match to TRBD1. V dropped 4 bases and J dropped 2; count of bases not matched to a gene: 11. This CDR3 comprises 18 residues. Per the germline V gene, CDR1 is SGHDN and CDR2 is FVKESK. CDR3 bases: TGTGCCAGCAGCCCCCGTGTTGGGACAGGGGTTCCCAAAAACATTCAGTACTTC. Protein sequence: CASSPRVGTGVPKNIQYF.

This sequence joins TRBV27 and TRBJ2-1; D unclear. With 5 bases removed from V and 2 bases from J, the gap between germline ends came to 7 bases. The CDR3 has 13 residues. Germline CDR1 is MNHEY and CDR2 is SMNVEV (reference sequence). As DNA, the CDR3 is TGTGCCAGCAGTCCTTTTACCTACAATGAGCAGTTCTTC. It yields the protein CASSPFTYNEQFF.